Listed here are 17 T cell receptor beta chains from one sample, sequenced in a study of cytomegalovirus exposure and HLA in healthy donors. Primers: 60 Vbeta forward and 13 Jbeta reverse. Some clones are missing from TCRdb's copy, which holds only in-frame ones; the method was immunoSEQ multiplex PCR. The repertoire holds about 70,000 clones, 80% to 90% seen once, with about an eighth in the top ten. The sequencing input was PBMCs. These receptors came from a woman aged 30 to 39 in good health and CMV-seropositive.

The CDR3 DNA reads as TGTGCCAGCAGAATAAGAGGAGACAGGGCTTTTGGGAACACTGAAGCTTTCTTT. It specifies CASRIRGDRAFGNTEAFF. This chain joins TRBV11-1 and TRBJ1-1; 7 bases map to TRBD1. The CDR3 extends over 18 amino acids. Trimming cost V 6 bases and J 1 base; bases outside gene matches: 17. Looked up from germline, CDR1 is SGHAT and CDR2 is FQDESV (reference sequence).

J is TRBJ2-7 and V is TRBV11-2; 10 nucleotides match TRBD1. Germline trimming cut 1 base from V and 6 bases from J; bases unmatched to any gene: 9. Germline CDR1 SGHAT, CDR2 FQNNGV. The length of the CDR3 is 16 residues. The CDR3 is CASSLGPGQGTFEQYF. The CDR3 DNA follows: TGTGCCAGCAGCTTAGGACCGGGACAGGGGACATTCGAGCAGTACTTC.

The rearrangement links TRBV5-1 to TRBJ2-1; 9 nucleotides match TRBD2. The V and J ends lost 3 bases and 5 bases, in that order; junction bases with no gene match: 12. Germline V gene sequence: CDR1 SGHRS, CDR2 YFSETQ. The CDR3 contains 17 residues. CDR3 residues: CASSSPPGLAIDNEQFF. The DNA for the CDR3 is TGCGCCAGCAGCTCTCCCCCGGGACTAGCTATCGACAATGAGCAGTTCTTC.

This clone was seen once. The CDR3 DNA reads as TGTGCCAGCCTGAGGACCCAGGGGGTGGGTAATTCACCCCTCCACTTT. It encodes CASLRTQGVGNSPLHF. The chain employs TRBV28 and TRBJ1-6; 7 bases map to TRBD1. Trimming cost V 8 bases and J 6 bases; bases outside gene matches: 13. Germline values: CDR1 MDHEN, CDR2 SYDVKM. The CDR3 is 16 amino acids.

Note on this clone: Compared with germline, one end of the junction differs, possibly owing to a read error. This rearrangement joins TRBV2 to TRBJ2-3; 7 bases are shared with TRBD1. This CDR3 is built from 11 residues. Germline CDR1 and CDR2: SNHLY and FYNNEI. CDR3 nucleotide sequence: TGTGCCAGCAGTGCAGGGTCGGGACAGAGTTTT. Its protein product is CASSAGSGQSF. Using reference TRBV2 and TRBJ2-3 for the parts outside the CDR3, the full variable domain is EPEVTQTPSHQVTQMGQEVILRCVPISNHLYFYWYRQILGQKVEFLVSFYNNEISEKSEIFDDQFSVERPDGSNFTLKIRSTKLEDSAMYFCASSAGSGQSFGPGTRLTVL.

The chain joins TRBV29-1 to TRBJ2-7; 11 bases are shared with TRBD2. The germline CDR1 and CDR2 sequences are SQVTM and ANQGSEA. The ends lost 2 bases at V and 4 bases at J; junction bases unmatched: 10. The CDR3 loop spans 16 amino acids. As DNA, the CDR3 is TGCAGCGTTGAACTCCGCTTAGCGGGAGGGGATTACGAGCAGTACTTC. Translating gives CSVELRLAGGDYEQYF.

The chain has TRBV11-2 and TRBJ1-1; D possibly corresponds to TRBD1 (5 bases). The germline gives CDR1 SGHAT, CDR2 FQNNGV. The CDR3 sequence is 16 residues long. V lost 11 bases, J lost 6 bases, and 28 bases lay in between. CDR3 coding DNA: TGTGCCGCACTACGGGGGGTGAGGACGAATATGCCTGAAGCTTTCTTT. Translated: CAALRGVRTNMPEAFF.

This chain joins TRBV27 and TRBJ1-1, with D maybe TRBD1 (5 bases). This CDR3 is 15 amino acids long. V was cut by 5 bases and J by 2 bases, with 15 bases left in between. The germline V gene has CDR1 MNHEY and CDR2 SMNVEV (reference sequence). The CDR3 sequence: CASSTFDRYNTEAFF. In DNA, the CDR3 is TGTGCCAGCAGTACTTTTGACAGATATAACACTGAAGCTTTCTTT.

J is TRBJ2-1 and V is TRBV19; no clear D gene. This CDR3 has 12 amino acids. Trimming left V 5 bases short and J 9 bases short, with 11 bases between. Per the germline V gene, CDR1 is LNHDA and CDR2 is SQIVND (reference sequence). The CDR3 reads CASSLLGAEQFF. DNA of the CDR3: TGTGCCAGTAGTCTGCTAGGAGCTGAGCAGTTCTTC.

This sequence joins TRBV2 and TRBJ1-1, with 8 bases lining up with TRBD1. CDR1 is SNHLY and CDR2 is FYNNEI in the germline V gene. This CDR3 is 14 amino acids long. Trimming removed 4 bases from V and 5 bases from J; junction bases left unmatched: 6. CDR3 DNA: TGTGCCAGCAGTGGCCAGGGGGCGCGGACTGAAGCTTTCTTT. Translating it yields CASSGQGARTEAFF. The variable domain in full, with the rest retrieved from reference TRBV2 and TRBJ1-1, is EPEVTQTPSHQVTQMGQEVILRCVPISNHLYFYWYRQILGQKVEFLVSFYNNEISEKSEIFDDQFSVERPDGSNFTLKIRSTKLEDSAMYFCASSGQGARTEAFFGQGTRLTVV.

J is TRBJ2-1 and V is TRBV15; TRBD1 agrees at 10 bases. The junction had 8 bases not matched to a gene; V was cut back by 5 bases and J by 7 bases. This CDR3 is built from 15 residues. CDR1 and CDR2 from the germline V gene are LNHNV and YYDKDF (reference sequence). For the CDR3, the DNA is TGTGCCACCAGCTGGGACAGGGGTTTTTCAAATGAGCAGTTCTTC. Amino acid sequence: CATSWDRGFSNEQFF.

The rearrangement joins TRBV7-9 to TRBJ2-7; 7 bases agree with TRBD1. Trimming at V came to 4 bases and at J to 0 bases, leaving 6 bases not matched to a gene. Germline values: CDR1 SEHNR, CDR2 FQNEAQ (reference sequence). This CDR3 has 15 amino acids. In DNA, the CDR3 is TGTGCCAGCAGCTACCCCGGGACAGACTCCTACGAGCAGTACTTC. Translation: CASSYPGTDSYEQYF.

The V call is TRBV18, the J call TRBJ2-6, with 11 bases fitting TRBD1. CDR3 length: 17 residues. In germline, CDR1 is KGHSH, CDR2 LQKENI. V was clipped by 6 bases and J by 0 bases; unmatched bases: 4. CDR3 sequence reads: CASSPGQGASGANVLTF. The CDR3 coding sequence is TGTGCCAGCTCCCCTGGACAGGGGGCCTCTGGGGCCAACGTCCTGACTTTC.

The J gene is TRBJ1-6, the V gene TRBV25-1; D ambiguous. Trimming pared 1 base from V and 4 bases from J, leaving 5 bases between. Germline loops: CDR1 MGHDK, CDR2 SYGVNS. CDR3 length: 14 amino acids. The CDR3 loop is CASSELAYNSPLHF. As DNA, the CDR3 is TGTGCCAGCAGTGAATTAGCGTATAATTCACCCCTCCACTTT. Full variable domain (outside the CDR3, taken from reference TRBV25-1 and TRBJ1-6): EADIYQTPRYLVIGTGKKITLECSQTMGHDKMYWYQQDPGMELHLIHYSYGVNSTEKGDLSSESTVSRIRTEHFPLTLESARPSHTSQYLCASSELAYNSPLHFGNGTRLTVT.

CDR3 residues: CASSSDADSSRTQYF. Here the CDR3 DNA reads TGTGCCAGCAGCTCCGATGCAGACAGTTCTAGGACCCAGTACTTC. The chain carries TRBV13 and TRBJ2-5; D is possibly TRBD1 (5 bases). Germline values: CDR1 PRHDT, CDR2 FYEKMQ (reference sequence). This CDR3 contains 15 residues. V lost 4 bases, J lost 7 bases, and 19 bases lay in between.

The chain has TRBV5-1 and TRBJ2-5; TRBD2 aligns across 7 bases. With V trimmed by 0 bases and J by 4 bases, 6 bases remained unmatched. Germline V gene data show CDR1 as SGHRS and CDR2 as YFSETQ. This CDR3 contains 15 residues. The CDR3 DNA sequence: TGCGCCAGCAGCTTGGACGAGGCGGGAGTAGAGACCCAGTACTTC. Translating gives CASSLDEAGVETQYF.

V and J are TRBV28 and TRBJ2-5, with 10 bases aligning to TRBD2. V lost 5 bases to trimming and J lost 3 bases; unmatched junction nucleotides: 3. CDR1 is MDHEN, CDR2 SYDVKM, per germline. The CDR3 contains 14 residues. The CDR3 bases are TGTGCCAGCAGTGTAGCGGGAGGAGAAGAGACCCAGTACTTC. Protein sequence: CASSVAGGEETQYF.